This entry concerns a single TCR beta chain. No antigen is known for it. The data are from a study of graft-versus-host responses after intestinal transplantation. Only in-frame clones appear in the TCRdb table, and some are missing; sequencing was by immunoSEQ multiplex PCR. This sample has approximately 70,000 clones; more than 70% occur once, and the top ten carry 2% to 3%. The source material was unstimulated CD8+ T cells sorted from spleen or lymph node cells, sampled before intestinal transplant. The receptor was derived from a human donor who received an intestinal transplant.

The CDR3 DNA is TGTGCCCTAAGGAGGTACGAGCAGTACTTC. It encodes CALRRYEQYF. The rearrangement links TRBV2 to TRBJ2-7; D is possibly TRBD2 (5 bases). Trimming cost V 11 bases and J 4 bases, with 9 bases left between them. Germline V gene data show CDR1 as SNHLY and CDR2 as FYNNEI. This CDR3 is built from 10 residues. Full variable domain (remainder filled in from reference TRBV2 and TRBJ2-7): EPEVTQTPSHQVTQMGQEVILRCVPISNHLYFYWYRQILGQKVEFLVSFYNNEISEKSEIFDDQFSVERPDGSNFTLKIRSTKLEDSAMYFCALRRYEQYFGPGTRLTVT.